This TCR beta chain was recovered during a study of circulating CD8 cells and anti-PD-1 response in melanoma. For the study at large: Six of 13 patients had prior targeted therapy or immunotherapy; seven did not. Notes on the study in general: A small cohort with few responders supplied the baseline and M1 comparisons.

This clonotype ranks as medium-sized (0.01 to 0.1%). Its specificity is not known. Live CD3+CD8+TCRalphabeta+ cells were sorted into four subsets by PD-1 and/or TIGIT. Using roughly 16 ng of total RNA, TCR libraries were made with the QIAseq Immune Repertoire TCR panel. From the reads, TCRdb called clonotypes with MiXCR, one entry per CDR3 protein. Here the sample spans 2,000 or so distinct CDR3 sequences, less than 9% being singletons. This TCR was sampled from a human donor with melanoma. This material consisted of CD8+ T cells from PBMCs, taken at baseline or after one month of anti-PD-1 therapy (not recorded which).

This chain's CDR3 is CASSPLFPASGSLGEQFF. The CDR3 DNA reads TGTGCCAGCAGCCCTCTTTTCCCGGCTAGCGGGAGTTTGGGTGAGCAGTTCTTC. This rearrangement joins TRBV7-8 to TRBJ2-1; 10 nucleotides align to TRBD2. Per the germline V gene, CDR1 is SGHVS and CDR2 is FQNEAQ. The J segment lost 9 bases and the V segment lost 5 bases, leaving 19 bases of the junction unmatched. The CDR3 has 18 residues.